Described below is a single T cell receptor (beta chain) sequence and its context. Its cognate antigen is unknown. Trimming removed 5 bases from V and 4 bases from J; junction bases left unmatched: 8. CDR1 and CDR2 from the germline V gene are LNHDA and SQIVND (reference sequence). CDR3 length equals 15 residues. Only in-frame clones appear in the TCRdb table, and some are missing; sequencing was by immunoSEQ multiplex PCR. The sample lists 70,000 to 95,000 clones; over 70% were seen once. The data are from a study of lymphopenia after photon versus proton radiotherapy. Study conclusions and caveats: Larger post-nadir TCR diversity loss correlated inversely with survival in deceased patients. Photon-treated patients lost naive T cells and TCR diversity; proton-treated stayed stable. Oligoclonal CD8+ Temra expansion after nadir drove photon patients' diversity drop.

The V call is TRBV19, the J call TRBJ1-1, with 9 bases identical to TRBD1. The specimen was peripheral blood, collected from a patient treated with proton-based radiotherapy. The sequence was collected from a man between 60 and 75 years old with pancreatic cancer. This CDR3 reads CASSFSQTGGTEAFF. The CDR3 DNA reads as TGTGCCAGTAGTTTTTCTCAGACAGGGGGCACTGAAGCTTTCTTT.